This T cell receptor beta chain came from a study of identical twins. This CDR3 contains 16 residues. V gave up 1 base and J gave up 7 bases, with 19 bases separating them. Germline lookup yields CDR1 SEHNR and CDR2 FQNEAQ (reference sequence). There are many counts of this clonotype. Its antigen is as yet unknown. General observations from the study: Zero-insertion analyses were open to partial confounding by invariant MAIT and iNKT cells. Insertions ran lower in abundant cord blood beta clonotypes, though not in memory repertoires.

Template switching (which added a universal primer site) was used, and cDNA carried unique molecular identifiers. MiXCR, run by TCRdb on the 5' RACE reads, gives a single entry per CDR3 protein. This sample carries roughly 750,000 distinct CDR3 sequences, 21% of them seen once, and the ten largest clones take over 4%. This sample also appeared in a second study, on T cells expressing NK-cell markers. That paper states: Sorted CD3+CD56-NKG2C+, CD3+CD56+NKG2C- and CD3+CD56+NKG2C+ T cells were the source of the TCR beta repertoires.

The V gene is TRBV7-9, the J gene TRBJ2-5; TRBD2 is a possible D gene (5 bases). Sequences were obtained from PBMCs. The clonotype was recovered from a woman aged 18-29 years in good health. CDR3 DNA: TGTGCCAGCAGCTTAGGGACTCATGGAGTGATAGGGACCCAGTACTTC. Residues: CASSLGTHGVIGTQYF.